Sequencing of this T cell receptor (beta chain) was carried out in a study of blood T cell repertoires in COVID-19. Study-wide context: Samples taken during acute and convalescent COVID-19 were collected in the United States, Italy and Spain.

Patients in Seattle were enrolled during active infection, then followed longitudinally. Clones were read by immunoSEQ multiplex PCR, and TCRdb kept only the in-frame ones, dropping some. The sample holds around 82,000 clones, approximately 85% seen once. The count of this clone is one. The CDR3 has 14 amino acids. Trimming left V 6 bases short and J 5 bases short, with 16 bases between. Germline CDR1 is MDHEN and CDR2 is SYDVKM. The clonotype was recovered from a man in his forties or fifties with COVID-19, enrolled during active disease. This sequence joins TRBV28 and TRBJ1-2; tentative D call: TRBD1 (5 bases). Sample: peripheral blood. CDR3 amino acids: CASRLPRDSYGYTF. The CDR3 DNA sequence: TGTGCCAGCAGACTACCGCGAGACAGTTATGGCTACACCTTC.